This T cell receptor beta chain was documented in a study of vaccination and CD4 T cells after COVID-19. Study findings and constraints: Median reactive clonotypes, those recognizing SARS-CoV-2, rose from around 21 to 38, not significantly.

This CDR3 contains 14 residues. Per the germline V gene, CDR1 is ENHRY and CDR2 is SYGVKD. The V gene lost 10 bases and the J gene lost 6 bases, with 21 bases spanning the gap. Sequence data for DNA of cultured CD4+ T cells were generated by the Oncomine TCR Beta short-read assay. In TCRdb, the PCR reads were re-called with MiXCR into one record per CDR3 protein. The sample holds roughly 8,500 distinct CDR3 sequences; 40% to 65% are singletons and the top ten take 40%. This clonotype was counted between two and nine times. Its antigen is unidentified. The treatment is: approximately 11-day PBMC culture with coronavirus spike peptide pools or control peptides (ViraFEST assay).

Sequencing was performed on CD4+ T cells from blood, cultured in vitro. The rearrangement links TRBV10-3 to TRBJ1-2; TRBD1 is a possible D gene (6 bases). This clonotype was obtained from a human donor who had recovered from COVID-19. CDR3 nucleotide sequence: TGTGCCACCGGAAACACTCGGACAGTCCATGGCTACACCTTC. This gives the protein CATGNTRTVHGYTF.